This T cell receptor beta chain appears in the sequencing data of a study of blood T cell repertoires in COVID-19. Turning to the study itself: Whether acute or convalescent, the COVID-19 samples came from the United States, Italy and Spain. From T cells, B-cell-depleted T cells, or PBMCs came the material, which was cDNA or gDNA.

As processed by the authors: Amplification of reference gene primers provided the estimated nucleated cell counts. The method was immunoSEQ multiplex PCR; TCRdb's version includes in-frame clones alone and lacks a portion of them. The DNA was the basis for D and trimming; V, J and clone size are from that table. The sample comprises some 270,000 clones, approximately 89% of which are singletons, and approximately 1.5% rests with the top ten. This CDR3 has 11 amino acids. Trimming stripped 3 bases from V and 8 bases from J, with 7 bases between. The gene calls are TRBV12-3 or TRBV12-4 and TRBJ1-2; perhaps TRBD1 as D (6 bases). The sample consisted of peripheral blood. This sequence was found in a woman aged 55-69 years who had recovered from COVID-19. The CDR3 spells CASSFDRGYTF. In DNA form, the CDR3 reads TGTGCCAGCAGTTTTGACAGGGGCTACACCTTC.